This T cell receptor beta chain was profiled in a study of blood T cell repertoires in COVID-19. Study at large: The origin of the acute and convalescent COVID-19 samples was the United States, Italy and Spain. The analysed material was cDNA or gDNA that came from T cells, B-cell-depleted T cells, or PBMCs.

Per the authors' pipeline: Scientists estimated how many nucleated cells there were by amplifying reference gene primers. This table comes from immunoSEQ multiplex PCR, and its TCRdb copy is limited to in-frame clones, with some not included. The V and J calls and clone size were taken over from that table, and D and trimming were inferred from the DNA. The sample consists of about 32,000 clones, 80% to 90% of them appearing once. CDR3 length equals 16 residues. The V segment lost 2 bases and the J segment 1 base; nucleotides outside the gene matches: 3. From germline, CDR1 is LGHNA and CDR2 YNFKEQ. The clonotype was recovered from a woman older than 75 with active or convalescent COVID-19. The sample was peripheral blood. This sequence joins TRBV4-2 and TRBJ2-2, with 8 bases aligning to TRBD2. Written as DNA, the CDR3 is TGTGCCAGCAGCCAAAATAGCGGGGAGAACACCGGGGAGCTGTTTTTT. Its protein is CASSQNSGENTGELFF.